The T cell receptor beta chain described here comes from a study of shared clonotypes between healthy human individuals. CDR1 is SGHDN, CDR2 FVKESK, per germline. After removal of 0 bases from V and 12 bases from J, the junction contained 3 bases not matched to a gene. The CDR3 is 14 amino acids. This clone appeared once. Libraries were prepared by immunoSEQ multiplex PCR; TCRdb keeps only in-frame clonotypes and omits some of them. Of about half a million clones listed, roughly three quarters were seen once; the top ten hold 12%. The chain uses TRBV14 and TRBJ2-7; 15 nucleotides agree with TRBD2. Sequences were obtained from PBMCs. This receptor was identified in a woman aged 40 to 50 in good health. Some clones in this sample may be carry-over from other donors' samples. DNA for the CDR3: TGTGCCAGCAGCCAAGAGGGGACTAGCGGGAGGCGGTACTTC. It codes for CASSQEGTSGRRYF.